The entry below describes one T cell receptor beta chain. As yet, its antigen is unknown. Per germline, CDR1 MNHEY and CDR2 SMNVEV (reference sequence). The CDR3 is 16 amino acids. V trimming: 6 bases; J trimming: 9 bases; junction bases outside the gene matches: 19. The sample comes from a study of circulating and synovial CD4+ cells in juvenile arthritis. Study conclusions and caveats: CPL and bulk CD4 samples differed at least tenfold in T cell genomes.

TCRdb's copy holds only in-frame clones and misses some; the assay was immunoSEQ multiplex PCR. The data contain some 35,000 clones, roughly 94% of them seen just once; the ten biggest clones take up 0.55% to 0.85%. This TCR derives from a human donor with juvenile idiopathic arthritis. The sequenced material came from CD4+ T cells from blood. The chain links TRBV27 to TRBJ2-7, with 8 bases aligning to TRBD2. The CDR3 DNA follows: TGTGCCAGCAGCTCACGACCTCCGGGACTAGGGAGAGGGCAGTACTTC. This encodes CASSSRPPGLGRGQYF.